A single sample is the source of the 22 T cell receptor beta chains below, sequenced in a study of human T cells and chemical hapten exposure. Time point denoted: patch test 2, 6 weeks after DPC sensitization. Treatment specified: therapeutic diphenylcyclopropenone sensitization with weekly scalp DPC. TCRdb called the RACE reads again in MiXCR, with one record for every CDR3 protein. The data show over 60,000 distinct CDR3 sequences, about 9.3% seen once. Specimen: whole blood, collected in connection with sensitization to the hapten diphenylcyclopropenone (DPC). The receptors originated from a woman aged 45-60 years with alopecia areata. Some clones in this sample may be carry-over from other donors' samples.

The chain links TRBV19 to TRBJ2-2; the D gene could be TRBD1 or TRBD2 (5 bases each). Germline V lookup: CDR1 LNHDA, CDR2 SQIVND (reference sequence). Trimming removed 2 bases from V and 11 bases from J, with 24 bases in between. The CDR3 runs to 17 residues. The CDR3 reads CASSIYQVRSGGKELFF. The CDR3 region has the DNA TGTGCCAGTAGTATATACCAGGTCCGAAGTGGGGGTAAAGAGCTGTTTTTT.

This chain links TRBV14 with TRBJ1-1, with 7 bases that match TRBD1. With V trimmed by 1 base and J by 5 bases, 4 bases remained unmatched. The length of the CDR3 is 14 residues. Germline-derived CDR1 and CDR2 are SGHDN and FVKESK. This CDR3 reads CASSQVGGYTEAFF. The DNA of the CDR3 is TGTGCCAGCAGCCAAGTAGGGGGCTATACTGAAGCTTTCTTT.

In regard to this clonotype: As the CDR3 is not closed by the conserved phenylalanine or tryptophan, this likely results from a read error. The chain uses TRBV20-1 and TRBJ1-6; no reliable D call. The CDR3 covers 14 residues. V lost 8 bases, J lost 3 bases, and 14 bases lay in between. Per the germline V gene, CDR1 is DFQATT and CDR2 is SNEGSKA (reference sequence). CDR3 loop: CSIFDGNYNSPLHL. CDR3 sequence (DNA): TGCAGTATCTTCGACGGAAACTATAATTCACCCCTCCACCTT.

At least ten counts were recorded for this clonotype. The chain carries TRBV7-9 and TRBJ1-2; D remains ambiguous. Germline V gene data show CDR1 as SEHNR and CDR2 as FQNEAQ (reference sequence). This CDR3 is 15 amino acids long. V lost 7 bases to trimming and J lost 3 bases, with 18 bases between them. CDR3 in amino acids: CASTPGQPGYYGYTF. The CDR3 bases are TGTGCCAGCACCCCAGGCCAGCCGGGCTACTATGGCTACACCTTC.

This clonotype was observed at least ten times. The V call is TRBV5-1, the J call TRBJ2-1; D unresolved. The CDR3 spans 14 residues. Germline CDR1 SGHRS, CDR2 YFSETQ. V was shortened by 0 bases and J by 8 bases, with 12 bases between the two germline ends. In nucleotides, the CDR3 is TGCGCCAGCAGCTTGGGGTCCCGTCACGATGAGCAGTTCTTC. Translated, it gives CASSLGSRHDEQFF.

This clonotype was counted many times. This chain connects TRBV6-5 to TRBJ1-2, with D perhaps TRBD1 (6 bases). The V gene lost 2 bases and the J gene lost 4 bases, with 14 bases spanning the gap. Germline values: CDR1 MNHEY, CDR2 SVGAGI. This CDR3 is built from 15 residues. For the CDR3, the DNA is TGTGCCAGCAGTTACGCGGGGGCGCAGGGCTATGGCTACACCTTC. It encodes CASSYAGAQGYGYTF.

This clonotype has a count of ten or more. The gene calls are TRBV27 and TRBJ1-4; a possible D gene is TRBD1 (6 bases). CDR3 length: 14 amino acids. Trimming removed 5 bases from V and 6 bases from J, with 13 bases in between. The germline CDR1 and CDR2 sequences are MNHEY and SMNVEV (reference sequence). The chain's CDR3 is CASSPPGEYEKLFF. The CDR3 bases are TGTGCCAGCAGTCCGCCAGGGGAGTATGAAAAACTGTTTTTT.

With respect to this clonotype: This could be a read error, since a much larger clone is one nucleotide away. The chain joins TRBV2 to TRBJ2-1, with a tentative D call TRBD1 (6 bases). This CDR3 has 15 residues. Per the germline V gene, CDR1 is SNHLY and CDR2 is FYNNEI. The CDR3 region has the DNA TGTGCCAGCAGTGAGGGGGCACTCTTAGGCAATGAGCAGATCTTC. It encodes CASSEGALLGNEQIF.

This clonotype was counted at least ten times. The genes are TRBV20-1 and TRBJ2-5; the match to TRBD2 covers 11 bases. The CDR3 is 17 residues long. CDR1 and CDR2 (germline): DFQATT, SNEGSKA (reference sequence). V lost 3 bases to trimming and J lost 0 bases; unmatched junction nucleotides: 9. The CDR3, as DNA: TGCAGTGCTAGGGAAACCAGGACTAGCGGGTACCAAGAGACCCAGTACTTC. This encodes CSARETRTSGYQETQYF.

This clonotype was picked up many times. In nucleotides, the CDR3 is TGCAGCGTCGGACAGGGGGCGCGAAATGGCTACACCTTC. It translates to CSVGQGARNGYTF. The chain uses TRBV29-1 and TRBJ1-2, with TRBD1 matching over 11 bases. The CDR3 spans 13 residues. The V and J ends lost 6 bases and 6 bases, in that order; junction bases with no gene match: 6. Germline-derived CDR1 and CDR2 are SQVTM and ANQGSEA.

This clonotype was picked up many times. V usage is TRBV5-1 and J usage is TRBJ2-1; TRBD2 aligns across 14 bases. CDR1 and CDR2 from the germline V gene are SGHRS and YFSETQ. The trim removed 4 bases at V and 7 bases at J, leaving 7 bases unmatched. This CDR3 is built from 16 residues. The DNA of the CDR3 is TGCGCCAGCAGCACGGGGGGACTAGCGGGAGAGAATGAGCAGTTCTTC. This sequence encodes CASSTGGLAGENEQFF.

This clonotype was detected a few times. The chain uses TRBV29-1 and TRBJ2-1; the D is unclear. The CDR3 contains 14 residues. The V end lost 7 bases, the J end lost 7 bases, and 20 bases lay between the germline ends. CDR1 and CDR2 from the germline V gene are SQVTM and ANQGSEA. The CDR3 sequence is CSGWLGSPQNEQFF. The CDR3 region has the DNA TGCAGCGGTTGGTTGGGAAGCCCTCAGAATGAGCAGTTCTTC.

The sample holds many counts of this clonotype. The rearrangement uses TRBV4-2 and TRBJ2-2; TRBD2 matches 10 bases. Germline V CDR1 and CDR2: LGHNA, YNFKEQ. The V segment lost 0 bases and the J segment 8 bases; nucleotides outside the gene matches: 15. This CDR3 comprises 19 residues. The CDR3 sequence is CASSQDRVVASGSVGELFF. DNA for the CDR3: TGTGCCAGCAGCCAAGATCGCGTGGTGGCTAGCGGGAGCGTTGGGGAGCTGTTTTTT.

The V and J genes are TRBV20-1 and TRBJ2-7, with 8 positions matching TRBD1. The CDR3 has 14 amino acids. The J segment lost 3 bases and the V segment lost 2 bases, leaving 6 bases of the junction unmatched. In germline, CDR1 is DFQATT, CDR2 SNEGSKA (reference sequence). In DNA, the CDR3 is TGCAGTGCTAGACCCCAGGGGGCCCTCTACGAGCAGTACTTC. Translation gives CSARPQGALYEQYF.

Regarding this clonotype: Possible read error: a much larger clone is one base away. V and J are TRBV29-1 and TRBJ1-1; tentatively, D is TRBD1 (6 bases). This CDR3 region has 13 residues. Germline V gene sequence: CDR1 SQVTM, CDR2 ANQGSEA. CDR3 in amino acids: CGVGGGMNTEAFF. The CDR3, as DNA: TGCGGCGTTGGGGGGGGCATGAACACTGAAGCTTTCTTT.

In its sample, this clonotype was seen many times. V and J are TRBV3-1 and TRBJ2-2; no clear D gene. Per the germline V gene, CDR1 is LGHDT and CDR2 is YNNKEL (reference sequence). V was clipped by 2 bases and J by 5 bases, with 18 bases between them. The CDR3 is 17 residues long. CDR3 region: CASSQRAVITSTGELFF. CDR3 sequence (DNA): TGTGCCAGCAGCCAAAGGGCCGTTATAACTTCAACCGGGGAGCTGTTTTTT. The full variable domain, its missing parts supplied by reference TRBV3-1 and TRBJ2-2, is DTAVSQTPKYLVTQMGNDKSIKCEQNLGHDTMYWYKQDSKKFLKIMFSYNNKELIINETVPNRFSPKSPDKAHLNLHINSLELGDSAVYFCASSQRAVITSTGELFFGEGSRLTVL.

V and J are TRBV10-2 and TRBJ1-5, with no clear D. The CDR3 is made up of 13 amino acids. Trimming cost V 3 bases and J 3 bases, with 6 bases left between them. Germline V gene lookup returns CDR1 WSHSY and CDR2 SAAADI. The CDR3 DNA sequence: TGCGCCAGCAGTGATGGCCCCAATCAGCCCCAGCATTTT. This sequence encodes CASSDGPNQPQHF.

This clonotype was seen at least ten times. The rearrangement joins TRBV19 to TRBJ1-1; no clear D. The CDR3 extends over 11 amino acids. V was shortened by 10 bases and J by 1 base, with 7 bases between the two germline ends. The germline V gene has CDR1 LNHDA and CDR2 SQIVND (reference sequence). The CDR3 DNA reads as TGTGCCACCTCCAAGAACACTGAAGCTTTCTTT. Protein product: CATSKNTEAFF.

This clonotype was found many times. V usage is TRBV5-8 and J usage is TRBJ2-7, with no clear D. V lost 0 bases to trimming and J lost 6 bases, with 7 bases between them. The CDR3 covers 12 residues. CDR1 SGHTS and CDR2 YDEGEE come from the germline V gene. In DNA form, the CDR3 reads TGTGCCAGCAGCTTGGTAAGGAGCGAGCAGTACTTC. This translates into CASSLVRSEQYF.

This clonotype was seen repeatedly, ten times or more. The chain has TRBV29-1 and TRBJ2-1; D gene uncertain. The ends were cut back, 2 bases at V and 3 bases at J, with 8 bases in the middle. Per germline, CDR1 SQVTM and CDR2 ANQGSEA. This CDR3 contains 13 residues. The CDR3 is CSVENTYYNEQFF. CDR3 DNA: TGCAGCGTTGAAAACACATACTACAATGAGCAGTTCTTC.

V is TRBV2 and J is TRBJ2-2; no clear D gene. Trimming left V 2 bases short and J 6 bases short, with 1 base between. The CDR3 is made up of 11 amino acids. Germline V gene sequence: CDR1 SNHLY, CDR2 FYNNEI. In nucleotides, the CDR3 is TGTGCCAGCAGTGAACCCGGGGAGCTGTTTTTT. Its translation is CASSEPGELFF.

This clonotype turned up a few times. The chain uses TRBV20-1 and TRBJ1-5, with D possibly TRBD1 on 5 matching bases. The CDR3 is made up of 16 amino acids. Trimming removed 4 bases from V and 0 bases from J, with 16 bases in between. CDR1 and CDR2 (germline): DFQATT, SNEGSKA (reference sequence). CDR3 sequence (DNA): TGCAGTGCTAACCCTCGGGGGTGGGGTAGCAATCAGCCCCAGCATTTT. Translating it yields CSANPRGWGSNQPQHF.